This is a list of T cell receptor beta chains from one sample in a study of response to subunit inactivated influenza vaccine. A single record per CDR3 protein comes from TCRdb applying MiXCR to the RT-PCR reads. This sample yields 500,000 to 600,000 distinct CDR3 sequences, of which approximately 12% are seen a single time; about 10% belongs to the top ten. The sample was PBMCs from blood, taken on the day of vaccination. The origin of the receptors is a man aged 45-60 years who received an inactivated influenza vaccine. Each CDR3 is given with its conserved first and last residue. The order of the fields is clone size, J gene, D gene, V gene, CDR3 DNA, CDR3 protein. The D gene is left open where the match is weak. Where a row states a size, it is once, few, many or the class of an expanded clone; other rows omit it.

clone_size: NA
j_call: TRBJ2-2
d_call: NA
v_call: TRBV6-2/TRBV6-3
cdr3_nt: TGTGCCAGCAGTTACGGTCCGGGGAGGTACGCCGGGGAGCTGTTTTTT
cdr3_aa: CASSYGPGRYAGELFF

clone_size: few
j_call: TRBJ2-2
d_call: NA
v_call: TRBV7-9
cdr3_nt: TGTGCCAGCAGCTTAGTCGCGGGCAGAACCACCGGGGAGCTGTTTTTT
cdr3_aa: CASSLVAGRTTGELFF

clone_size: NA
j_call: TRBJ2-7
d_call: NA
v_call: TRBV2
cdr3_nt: TGTGCCACCTCCGTCGGGCGGGACGAGCAGTACTTC
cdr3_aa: CATSVGRDEQYF

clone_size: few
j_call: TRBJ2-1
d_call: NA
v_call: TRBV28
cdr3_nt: TGTGCCAGCAGTCCCTGGCACGGGGCCCCCCCGAACAATGAGCAGTTCTTC
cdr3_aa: CASSPWHGAPPNNEQFF

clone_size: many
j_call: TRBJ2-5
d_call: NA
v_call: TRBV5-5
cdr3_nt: TGTGCCAGCAGCTTCGCGTACCAAGAGACCCAGTACTTC
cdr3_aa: CASSFAYQETQYF

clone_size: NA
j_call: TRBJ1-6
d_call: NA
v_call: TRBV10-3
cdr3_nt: TGTGCCATCAGTGATCCAGGGGTGGGATCACCCCTCCACTTT
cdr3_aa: CAISDPGVGSPLHF

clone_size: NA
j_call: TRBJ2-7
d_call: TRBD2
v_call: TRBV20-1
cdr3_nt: TGCAGTGCTAGGCCGATTAAGGGCGGGGGGCTGGATGAGCAGTACTTC
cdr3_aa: CSARPIKGGGLDEQYF

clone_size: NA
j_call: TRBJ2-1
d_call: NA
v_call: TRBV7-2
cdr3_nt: TGTGCCAGCAGCCTTCGGTGGGGGGAGCAGTTCTTC
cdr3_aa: CASSLRWGEQFF

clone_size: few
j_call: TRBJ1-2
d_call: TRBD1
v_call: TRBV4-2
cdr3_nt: TGTGCCAGCAGCCAAGAGGTAACAGGGGGACCCTATGGCTACACCTTC
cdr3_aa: CASSQEVTGGPYGYTF

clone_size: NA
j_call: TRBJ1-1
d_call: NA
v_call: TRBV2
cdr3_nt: TGTGCCAGCAGTAAACAGGATACTAGGGCGGGAGCTTTCTTT
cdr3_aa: CASSKQDTRAGAFF

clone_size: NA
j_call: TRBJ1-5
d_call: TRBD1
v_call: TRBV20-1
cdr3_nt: TGCAGTGCCCGGCCGGGACAGGGGTCCACTAAGTATCGGCCCCAGCATTTT
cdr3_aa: CSARPGQGSTKYRPQHF

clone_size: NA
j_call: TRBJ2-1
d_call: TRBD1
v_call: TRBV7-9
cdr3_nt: TGTGCCAGCAGACCGGGACAGGGGGGCTACAATGAGCAGTTCTTC
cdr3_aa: CASRPGQGGYNEQFF